These 32 T cell receptor beta chains share one sample of origin, sequenced in a study of identical twins. TCRdb passed the 5' RACE reads through MiXCR, listing each CDR3 protein once. The table includes roughly 1.6 million distinct CDR3 sequences, about 32% detected once. Material: cord blood. These receptors were obtained from a newborn girl in good health.

Here the CDR3 reads CSANLSRYQETQYF. In nucleotides, the CDR3 is TGCAGTGCTAATCTATCTAGGTACCAAGAGACCCAGTACTTC. This sequence joins TRBV20-1 and TRBJ2-5; no reliable D call. The ends were cut back, 4 bases at V and 0 bases at J, with 12 bases in the middle. The CDR3 is made up of 14 amino acids. Germline CDR1 is DFQATT and CDR2 is SNEGSKA (reference sequence).

This clonotype has only a few counts. V and J are TRBV7-2 and TRBJ2-5; possibly TRBD1 or TRBD2 for D (5 bases each). V lost 1 base and J 3 bases, leaving 12 bases between the germline ends. Per the germline V gene, CDR1 is SGHTA and CDR2 is FQGNSA. CDR3 length: 15 amino acids. The CDR3 here is CASSLGGVRKETQYF. CDR3 nucleotides: TGTGCCAGCAGCTTAGGAGGGGTTAGGAAAGAGACCCAGTACTTC.

The gene calls are TRBV20-1 and TRBJ1-1; D is unclear. The CDR3 loop spans 14 amino acids. The ends were cut back, 6 bases at V and 1 base at J, with 15 bases in the middle. The germline gives CDR1 DFQATT, CDR2 SNEGSKA (reference sequence). The CDR3 reads CSAPTVLKNTEAFF. In DNA, the CDR3 is TGCAGTGCGCCAACAGTACTGAAGAACACTGAAGCTTTCTTT.

In its sample, this clonotype was seen a few times. The rearrangement joins TRBV29-1 to TRBJ2-3; D could derive from TRBD1 or TRBD2 (5 bases each). Per the germline V gene, CDR1 is SQVTM and CDR2 is ANQGSEA. The germline V and J ends were trimmed by 5 bases and 4 bases, with 13 bases remaining between them. The CDR3 consists of 13 residues. The CDR3 spells CSVREPGPDTQYF. The CDR3 region has the DNA TGCAGCGTTCGAGAACCGGGGCCAGATACGCAGTATTTT.

V gene TRBV20-1 combines with J gene TRBJ2-7; no definite D call. V was pared by 7 bases and J by 2 bases, with 9 bases between. The CDR3 totals 11 residues. Germline V lookup: CDR1 DFQATT, CDR2 SNEGSKA (reference sequence). The CDR3 coding sequence is TGCAGTGTAAAAAAAACCTACGAGCAGTACTTC. This sequence encodes CSVKKTYEQYF.

The chain links TRBV4-1 to TRBJ1-1; TRBD1 might be the D (5 bases). The V gene's germline CDR1 is MGHRA and CDR2 YSYEKL. V was trimmed by 0 bases and J by 7 bases, leaving 12 bases between them. CDR3 size: 14 residues. CDR3: CASSQEQVISEAFF. Written as DNA, the CDR3 is TGCGCCAGCAGCCAAGAACAGGTCATTAGTGAAGCTTTCTTT.

This clonotype has more than one count but fewer than ten. The chain carries TRBV28 and TRBJ2-2; D may be TRBD1 (6 bases). In germline, CDR1 is MDHEN, CDR2 SYDVKM. V lost 0 bases, J lost 1 base, and 6 bases lay in between. The CDR3 length is 15 residues. Here the CDR3 reads CASSLWTGNTGELFF. CDR3 sequence (DNA): TGTGCCAGCAGTTTATGGACAGGGAACACCGGGGAGCTGTTTTTT.

The CDR3 protein is CASSRAGGPYEQFF. The CDR3 coding sequence is TGTGCCAGCAGCCGAGCTGGGGGCCCGTATGAGCAGTTCTTC. The chain is built from TRBV4-2 and TRBJ2-1; D is perhaps TRBD1 (6 bases). The CDR3 is 14 amino acids. The germline CDR1 and CDR2 sequences are LGHNA and YNFKEQ. V was pared by 4 bases and J by 8 bases, with 15 bases between.

In this sample, this clonotype turned up many times. The V gene is TRBV3-1, the J gene TRBJ2-1, with 10 bases identical to TRBD2. The V gene's germline CDR1 is LGHDT and CDR2 YNNKEL (reference sequence). The CDR3 extends over 17 amino acids. V was clipped by 0 bases and J by 4 bases; unmatched bases: 6. The CDR3 loop is CASSQDPLAGVYNEQFF. The CDR3 nucleotides are TGTGCCAGCAGCCAAGATCCCCTAGCGGGGGTATACAATGAGCAGTTCTTC.

The V gene is TRBV29-1, the J gene TRBJ1-5; possibly TRBD1 for D (6 bases). The CDR3 covers 15 residues. Germline V gene lookup returns CDR1 SQVTM and CDR2 ANQGSEA. The V gene lost 4 bases and the J gene lost 0 bases, with 13 bases spanning the gap. CDR3 in DNA: TGCAGCGTTGCTACCACAGGGAATAGCAATCAGCCCCAGCATTTT. Amino acid sequence: CSVATTGNSNQPQHF.

This chain links TRBV19 with TRBJ1-2; no reliable D call. V was shortened by 3 bases and J by 6 bases, with 11 bases between the two germline ends. The CDR3 length is 13 residues. CDR1 and CDR2 (germline): LNHDA, SQIVND (reference sequence). CDR3 region: CASSMQRKDGYTF. CDR3 bases: TGTGCCAGTAGTATGCAGAGGAAGGATGGCTACACCTTC.

The sample holds a few counts of this clonotype. The chain recombines TRBV25-1 with TRBJ1-6; maybe TRBD1 (6 bases). V was shortened by 2 bases and J by 7 bases, with 18 bases between the two germline ends. The CDR3 totals 17 residues. Germline CDR1 reads MGHDK; CDR2 reads SYGVNS. CDR3 nucleotide sequence: TGTGCCAGCAGTGAACTCGGGGGCTTGAACTTAAATTCACCCCTCCACTTT. Protein product: CASSELGGLNLNSPLHF. Full variable domain (outside the CDR3, taken from reference TRBV25-1 and TRBJ1-6): EADIYQTPRYLVIGTGKKITLECSQTMGHDKMYWYQQDPGMELHLIHYSYGVNSTEKGDLSSESTVSRIRTEHFPLTLESARPSHTSQYLCASSELGGLNLNSPLHFGNGTRLTVT.

The rearrangement links TRBV28 to TRBJ2-3, with a weak D call TRBD2 (5 bases). Per the germline V gene, CDR1 is MDHEN and CDR2 is SYDVKM. V lost 0 bases, J lost 4 bases, and 5 bases lay in between. CDR3 length: 13 amino acids. CDR3 sequence: CASSLWEADTQYF. DNA for the CDR3: TGTGCCAGCAGTTTATGGGAGGCAGATACGCAGTATTTT.

The genes are TRBV25-1 and TRBJ2-3; 8 nucleotides match TRBD1. The CDR3 contains 16 residues. From germline, CDR1 is MGHDK and CDR2 SYGVNS. Trimming cost V 3 bases and J 2 bases; bases outside gene matches: 7. In DNA form, the CDR3 reads TGTGCCAGCAGTGACTCTGCAGGGGGCTACACAGATACGCAGTATTTT. Amino acid sequence: CASSDSAGGYTDTQYF. Using reference TRBV25-1 and TRBJ2-3 for the parts outside the CDR3, the full variable domain is EADIYQTPRYLVIGTGKKITLECSQTMGHDKMYWYQQDPGMELHLIHYSYGVNSTEKGDLSSESTVSRIRTEHFPLTLESARPSHTSQYLCASSDSAGGYTDTQYFGPGTRLTVL.

This clonotype was observed a few times. The chain joins TRBV6-5 to TRBJ2-3; tentative D call: TRBD1 (5 bases). Germline CDR1 and CDR2: MNHEY and SVGAGI. The CDR3 loop spans 14 amino acids. V was shortened by 8 bases and J by 2 bases, with 14 bases between the two germline ends. The CDR3 sequence is CASGKGLNTDTQYF. The DNA for the CDR3 is TGTGCCAGCGGAAAGGGGTTGAACACAGATACGCAGTATTTT.

The J gene is TRBJ2-1, the V gene TRBV24-1; 8 bases are shared with TRBD2. The J call may be incorrect, as the DNA end agrees better with TRBJ2-7. The germline V gene has CDR1 KGHDR and CDR2 SFDVKD. CDR3 length equals 16 residues. The CDR3 sequence: CATSDSTSVVHNEQYF. The CDR3 nucleotides are TGTGCCACCAGTGATTCGACTAGCGTTGTTCACAATGAGCAGTACTTC.

The chain has TRBV5-1 and TRBJ2-7; 7 bases line up with TRBD1. Germline lookup yields CDR1 SGHRS and CDR2 YFSETQ. V gave up 5 bases and J gave up 3 bases; unmatched junction bases: 5. The length of the CDR3 is 13 residues. CDR3 in DNA: TGCGCCAGCAGATCGACAGGGCTCTACGAGCAGTACTTC. This gives the protein CASRSTGLYEQYF.

J is TRBJ2-5 and V is TRBV9; 9 nucleotides agree with TRBD2. The CDR3 is 17 amino acids. CDR1 is SGDLS and CDR2 is YYNGEE in the germline V gene. V trimming: 4 bases; J trimming: 1 base; junction bases outside the gene matches: 11. CDR3 coding DNA: TGTGCCAGCAGCCCCCCGTTTAGCGGGGGACTCCAAGAGACCCAGTACTTC. It yields the protein CASSPPFSGGLQETQYF.

This clonotype was counted only a few times. The chain couples TRBV5-6 to TRBJ2-1; D gene unclear. The CDR3 spans 16 residues. CDR1 SGHDT and CDR2 YYEEEE come from the germline V gene. Trimming removed 1 base from V and 0 bases from J, with 11 bases in between. In DNA, the CDR3 is TGTGCCAGCAGCTTGTTAGGGTTAGGCTCCTACAATGAGCAGTTCTTC. Amino acid sequence: CASSLLGLGSYNEQFF.

This clonotype was seen only a few times. This rearrangement joins TRBV20-1 to TRBJ2-7, with D maybe TRBD1 (6 bases). This CDR3 spans 10 amino acids. Deletions cut 6 bases from V and 6 bases from J, with 9 bases between. CDR1 is DFQATT and CDR2 is SNEGSKA in the germline V gene (reference sequence). Here the CDR3 reads CSANRVEQYF. CDR3 bases: TGCAGTGCCAACAGGGTCGAGCAGTACTTC.

This sequence joins TRBV20-1 and TRBJ2-3, with 8 positions matching TRBD2. There are 15 residues in the CDR3. J was trimmed by 2 bases and V by 5 bases; bases with no gene match: 9. Germline assignment: CDR1 DFQATT and CDR2 SNEGSKA (reference sequence). Here the CDR3 reads CSARASGRDTDTQYF. For the CDR3, the DNA is TGCAGTGCTCGTGCTAGCGGGCGGGACACAGATACGCAGTATTTT.

The chain couples TRBV5-6 to TRBJ2-3; 14 nucleotides agree with TRBD2. The trim removed 7 bases at V and 6 bases at J, leaving 4 bases unmatched. CDR1 and CDR2 (germline): SGHDT, YYEEEE. CDR3 length: 14 residues. The chain's CDR3 is CASRGLAGADTQYF. The CDR3, as DNA: TGTGCCAGCCGGGGACTAGCGGGAGCTGATACGCAGTATTTT.

The CDR3 sequence: CASSLKQGGNTIYF. The CDR3 nucleotides are TGTGCCAGCAGCCTAAAACAGGGGGGAAACACCATATATTTT. The chain is built from TRBV27 and TRBJ1-3, with TRBD1 identical over 7 bases. This CDR3 comprises 14 residues. J was trimmed by 4 bases and V by 6 bases; bases with no gene match: 6. Germline-derived CDR1 and CDR2 are MNHEY and SMNVEV (reference sequence).

As to this clonotype: A read error is possible here, since a much larger clone lies one base away. V is TRBV12-3 or TRBV12-4 and J is TRBJ2-3; 11 nucleotides line up with TRBD2. The CDR3 is 15 residues long. J gave up 4 bases and V 3 bases, and 3 bases lay outside the gene matches. CDR3 in amino acids: CASSFTSGRPDTQYF. The CDR3, as DNA: TGTGCCAGCAGTTTTACTAGCGGGAGACCAGATACGCAGTATTTT.

This clonotype was picked up one time. The V and J genes are TRBV10-3 and TRBJ1-2; 7 nucleotides line up with TRBD1. Germline V CDR1 and CDR2: ENHRY, SYGVKD. This CDR3 region has 14 residues. V dropped 6 bases and J dropped 4; count of bases not matched to a gene: 8. The DNA of the CDR3 is TGTGCCATCAGAACAGGGGTAGGGGCCTATGGCTACACCTTC. It specifies CAIRTGVGAYGYTF.

The chain recombines TRBV4-2 with TRBJ2-1; 13 nucleotides line up with TRBD2. Germline CDR1 and CDR2: LGHNA and YNFKEQ. The CDR3 totals 17 residues. The ends lost 0 bases at V and 11 bases at J; junction bases unmatched: 10. The CDR3 DNA is TGTGCCAGCAGCCAAGATGTGGGACTAGCGGGAAAAGCTAAGCAGTTCTTC. Protein: CASSQDVGLAGKAKQFF.

This clonotype was counted a few times. The chain employs TRBV27 and TRBJ2-7; no firm D call. V was cut by 6 bases and J by 0 bases, with 12 bases left in between. This CDR3 region has 14 residues. CDR1 and CDR2 from the germline V gene are MNHEY and SMNVEV (reference sequence). The CDR3 reads CASSNGRASYEQYF. CDR3 sequence (DNA): TGTGCCAGCAGCAACGGAAGAGCCTCCTACGAGCAGTACTTC.

The table lists this clonotype with a few counts. V usage is TRBV7-8 and J usage is TRBJ2-3; D uncertain. Deletions cut 5 bases from V and 6 bases from J, with 12 bases between. From germline, CDR1 is SGHVS and CDR2 FQNEAQ. The CDR3 runs 13 residues. The CDR3 coding sequence is TGTGCCAGCAGCCTAGTTTTTTCCGATACGCAGTATTTT. This encodes CASSLVFSDTQYF.

The V and J genes are TRBV9 and TRBJ2-3; 9 nucleotides line up with TRBD1. After removal of 4 bases from V and 5 bases from J, the junction contained 5 bases not matched to a gene. Germline V gives CDR1 SGDLS, CDR2 YYNGEE. CDR3 size: 14 residues. This CDR3 reads CASSLRTGEDTQYF. The CDR3 coding sequence is TGTGCCAGCAGCCTCCGGACAGGGGAAGATACGCAGTATTTT.

This clonotype was detected only a few times. J is TRBJ1-4 and V is TRBV4-2; the D is unclear. Germline V gene data show CDR1 as LGHNA and CDR2 as YNFKEQ. V lost 0 bases and J lost 11, with 10 bases in between. The CDR3 loop spans 13 amino acids. The DNA of the CDR3 is TGTGCCAGCAGCCAAGATCACACCCTCAAACTGTTTTTT. It codes for CASSQDHTLKLFF.

Turning to this clonotype: One end of the junction is discordant with germline, which a read error may explain. The chain links TRBV20-1 to TRBJ2-5; TRBD1 or TRBD2 may be the D gene (6 bases each). The CDR3 spans 12 residues. The germline gives CDR1 DFQATT, CDR2 SNEGSKA (reference sequence). For the CDR3, the DNA is TGCAGTGTTACCCGACAGGAGGGGACCCGGTACTTC. This translates into CSVTRQEGTRYF.

V usage is TRBV12-3 or TRBV12-4 and J usage is TRBJ2-3; D not certain. The CDR3 is 13 residues long. With 6 bases removed from V and 3 bases from J, the gap between germline ends came to 10 bases. CDR3 protein: CASRYTGTDTQYF. The CDR3 region has the DNA TGTGCCAGCAGGTACACCGGAACAGATACGCAGTATTTT.